This TCR beta chain was sequenced in a study of shared clonotypes between healthy human individuals. Study summary: The study used three CD4 naive, three CD4 memory, two CD8 naive and one CD8 memory plate per donor.

Profiling relied on immunoSEQ multiplex PCR, and the TCRdb table lists in-frame clones only, not all of them. The sample records about 1.1 million clones, 70% to 80% being singletons. The V end lost 1 base, the J end lost 0 bases, and 20 bases lay between the germline ends. The CDR3 covers 19 residues. Germline loops: CDR1 SGHRS, CDR2 YFSETQ. The specimen was memory CD4+ T cells from PBMCs. The subset is: CD45RA-negative fraction. The chain uses TRBV5-1 and TRBJ2-1; D unclear. This TCR was recovered from a man aged 18 to 29 in good health. Some clones in this sample may be carry-over from other donors' samples. The CDR3 DNA sequence: TGCGCCAGCAGCTTGTTACCAATTCAAAACCCTTACTCCTACAATGAGCAGTTCTTC. Translated: CASSLLPIQNPYSYNEQFF.